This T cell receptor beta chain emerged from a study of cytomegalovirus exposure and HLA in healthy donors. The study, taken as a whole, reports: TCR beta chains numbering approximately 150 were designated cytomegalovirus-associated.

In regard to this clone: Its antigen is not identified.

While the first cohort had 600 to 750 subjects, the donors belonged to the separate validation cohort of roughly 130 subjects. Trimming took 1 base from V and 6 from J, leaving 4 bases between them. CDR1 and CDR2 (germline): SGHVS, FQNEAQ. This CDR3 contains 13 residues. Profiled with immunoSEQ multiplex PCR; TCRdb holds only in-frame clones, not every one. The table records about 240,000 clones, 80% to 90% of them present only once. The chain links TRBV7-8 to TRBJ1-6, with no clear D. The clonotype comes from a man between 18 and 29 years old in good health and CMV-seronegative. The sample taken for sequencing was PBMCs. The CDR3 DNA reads TGTGCCAGCAGCTTAGGCGGTAATTCACCCCTCCACTTT. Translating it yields CASSLGGNSPLHF.